This T cell receptor (beta chain) came from a study of blood T cell repertoires in COVID-19. About the research overall: Sites in the United States, Italy and Spain provided acute and convalescent COVID-19 samples. PBMCs, B-cell-depleted T cells, or T cells provided the cDNA or gDNA that made up the material.

Original handling: Quantification of nucleated cells was approximated via reference gene primer amplification. Generated by immunoSEQ multiplex PCR, the TCRdb table keeps only in-frame clones and is missing some. V, J and clone size derive from that table, while D and trimming were established from the DNA sequence. This sample has approximately 280,000 clones; 65% to 85% occur once, and the top ten carry 1.4% to 1.5%. Seattle-derived patients entered the study during active infection and were followed longitudinally. The sequence came from a human donor with COVID-19, enrolled during active disease. The donor label of this sample is uncertain. Material: peripheral blood.

CDR3 DNA sequence: TGTGCCAGCAGCGGTTCACGAGTAGACACCGGGGAGCTGTTTTTT. It codes for CASSGSRVDTGELFF. This chain joins TRBV9 and TRBJ2-2; D is uncertain. Trimming took off 3 bases at V and 3 bases at J, with 12 bases between the two ends. The CDR3 extends over 15 amino acids. Looked up from germline, CDR1 is SGDLS and CDR2 is YYNGEE.